This T cell receptor beta chain was found in a study of cytomegalovirus exposure and HLA in healthy donors. The study, taken as a whole, reports: Cytomegalovirus-associated status was assigned to fewer than 200 TCR beta chains. TCR beta V- and J-gene trimming was later associated with a missense DCLRE1C variant. Some V segments (TRBV6-2 and TRBV6-3 among them) were excluded as indistinguishable.

Trimming took 3 bases from V and 5 from J; bases not matched to a gene: 15. The CDR3 totals 17 residues. CDR1 and CDR2 from the germline V gene are KGHSH and LQKENI. Amplification used 60 Vbeta primers and 13 Jbeta primers. The protocol was immunoSEQ multiplex PCR, while the TCRdb copy is restricted to in-frame clones and leaves out a portion. The table lists 150,000 to 200,000 clones, with 0.7% to 0.8% in the top ten. As concerns this clone: Its specificity is not known.

Sample: PBMCs. The clonotype was recovered from a woman between 18 and 29 years old in good health and CMV-seropositive. V gene TRBV18 combines with J gene TRBJ1-1; 7 nucleotides align to TRBD1. The CDR3 DNA reads as TGTGCCAGCTCACCGCCGGGAAGAGACAGGGCGGGGACTGAAGCTTTCTTT. This codes for CASSPPGRDRAGTEAFF.